This T cell receptor (beta chain) was sequenced in a study of blood T cells in healthy people across ages. Whole-study results and caveats: Strong correlation linked observed beta diversity and percent naive T cells. The unsorted PBMCs prevented any conclusive comparison of naive versus antigen-experienced cells.

Using a J-beta primer mix together with a sample-barcoded 5' primer, a second PCR was run for roughly 7 to 12 cycles. Researchers report that each sample yielded at least 3 million CDR3-containing paired-end reads. In TCRdb, the 5' RACE reads were re-called with MiXCR into one record per CDR3 protein. The top ten hold roughly a sixth of the sample, which has just under 900,000 distinct CDR3 sequences, less than 35% seen once. The CDR3 extends over 15 amino acids. The ends were cut back, 3 bases at V and 3 bases at J, with 13 bases in the middle. This clonotype was picked up many times. Its cognate antigen is unknown.

Sequenced: blood. V gene TRBV12-3 or TRBV12-4 combines with J gene TRBJ2-3; a possible D gene is TRBD2 (5 bases). The TCR was taken from a woman over 75 in good health. CDR3 region: CASSLRAARTDTQYF. The CDR3 DNA follows: TGTGCCAGCAGTTTGAGGGCCGCTAGGACAGATACGCAGTATTTT.